This T cell receptor beta chain came from a study of CD8 T cells in ankylosing spondylitis. General study results and limits: Disease-linked clones reportedly concentrated significantly in matched ankylosing spondylitis synovial fluid. Previous work reported some of these motif variants in the synovial fluid and blood of reactive arthritis. It appeared that ankylosing spondylitis blood was characterized by a TCR beta motif of roughly 8 highly homologous variants.

V lost 2 bases to trimming and J lost 5 bases; unmatched junction nucleotides: 5. Germline assignment: CDR1 SGHTA and CDR2 FQGNSA. This CDR3 has 16 residues. Quantitative molecular-barcoded 5'-RACE generated the TCR beta libraries. TCRdb re-derived calls from the 5' RACE reads in MiXCR, one entry per CDR3 protein. The repertoire holds 750,000 to 850,000 distinct CDR3 sequences, with roughly 10% as singletons. This clonotype was seen a handful of times. Antigen unknown. The sequenced sample was blood, either unsorted or a sorted T cell fraction (not recorded which). This sequence was found in a male donor with ankylosing spondylitis. The chain carries TRBV7-2 and TRBJ2-2; 10 bases line up with TRBD2. The CDR3 DNA reads as TGTGCCAGCAGCTTAAGTCCTAGCGGGGGAACCGGGGAGCTGTTTTTT. Encoded protein: CASSLSPSGGTGELFF.